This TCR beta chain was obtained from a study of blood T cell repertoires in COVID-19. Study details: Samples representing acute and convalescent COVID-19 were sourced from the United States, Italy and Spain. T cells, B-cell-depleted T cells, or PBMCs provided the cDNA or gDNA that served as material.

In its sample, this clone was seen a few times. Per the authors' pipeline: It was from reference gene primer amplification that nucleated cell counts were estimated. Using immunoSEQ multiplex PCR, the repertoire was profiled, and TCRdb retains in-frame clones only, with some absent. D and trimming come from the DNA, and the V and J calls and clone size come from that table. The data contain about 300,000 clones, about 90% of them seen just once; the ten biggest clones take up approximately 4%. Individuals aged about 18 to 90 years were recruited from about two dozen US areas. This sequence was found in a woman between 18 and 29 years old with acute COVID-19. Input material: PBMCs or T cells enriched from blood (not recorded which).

CDR3 nucleotides: TGTGCCAGCAGACTGCTGACTAGCCCGACGGGGAATGAGCAGTTCTTC. Protein product: CASRLLTSPTGNEQFF. The J gene is TRBJ2-1, the V gene TRBV27, with TRBD2 identical over 7 bases. Germline CDR1 is MNHEY and CDR2 is SMNVEV (reference sequence). This CDR3 contains 16 residues. Unmatched junction bases numbered 15, after V lost 6 bases and J lost 7 bases.